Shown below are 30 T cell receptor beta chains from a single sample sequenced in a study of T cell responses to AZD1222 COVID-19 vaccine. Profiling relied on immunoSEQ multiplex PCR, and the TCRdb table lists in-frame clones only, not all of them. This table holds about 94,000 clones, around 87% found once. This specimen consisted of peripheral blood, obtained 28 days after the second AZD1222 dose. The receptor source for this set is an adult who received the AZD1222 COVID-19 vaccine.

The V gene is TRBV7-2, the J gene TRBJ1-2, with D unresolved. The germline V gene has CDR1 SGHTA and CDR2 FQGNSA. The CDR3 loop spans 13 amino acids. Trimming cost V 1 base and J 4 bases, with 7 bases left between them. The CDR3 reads CASSLEHSYGYTF. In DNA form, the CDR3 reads TGTGCCAGCAGCTTAGAGCACAGCTATGGCTACACCTTC.

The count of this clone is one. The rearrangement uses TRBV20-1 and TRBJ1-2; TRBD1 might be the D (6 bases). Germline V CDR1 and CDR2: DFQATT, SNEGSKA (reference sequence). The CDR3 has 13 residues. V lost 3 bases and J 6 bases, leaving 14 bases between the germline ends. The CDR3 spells CSASTQGFDGYTF. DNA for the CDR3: TGCAGTGCTAGTACCCAGGGGTTCGATGGCTACACCTTC.

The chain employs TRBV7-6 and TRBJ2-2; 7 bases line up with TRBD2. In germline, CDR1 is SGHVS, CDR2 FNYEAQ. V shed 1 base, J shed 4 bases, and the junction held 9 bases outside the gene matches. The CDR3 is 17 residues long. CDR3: CASSLEREGTSTGELFF. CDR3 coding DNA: TGTGCCAGCAGCTTAGAGAGGGAGGGTACGTCCACCGGGGAGCTGTTTTTT.

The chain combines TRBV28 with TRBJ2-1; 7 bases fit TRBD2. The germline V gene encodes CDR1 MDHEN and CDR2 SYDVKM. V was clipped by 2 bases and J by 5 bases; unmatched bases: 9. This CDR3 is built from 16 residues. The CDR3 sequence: CASSLSGRELDNEQFF. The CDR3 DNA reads TGTGCCAGCAGTTTAAGCGGGCGGGAGTTGGACAATGAGCAGTTCTTC.

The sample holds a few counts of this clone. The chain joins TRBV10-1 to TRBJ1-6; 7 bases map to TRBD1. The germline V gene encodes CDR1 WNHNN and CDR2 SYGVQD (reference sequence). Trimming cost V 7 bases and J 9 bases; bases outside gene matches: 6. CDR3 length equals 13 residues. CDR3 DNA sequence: TGCGCCAGCAATGAAAGGGGGCTTTCACCCCTCCACTTT. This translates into CASNERGLSPLHF.

CDR3: CASSLVHRGPETQYF. CDR3 coding DNA: TGTGCCAGCAGCTTAGTGCACAGGGGTCCCGAGACCCAGTACTTC. V gene TRBV7-9 combines with J gene TRBJ2-5; 7 bases are shared with TRBD1. The CDR3 totals 15 residues. Germline-derived CDR1 and CDR2 are SEHNR and FQNEAQ (reference sequence). J gave up 5 bases and V 1 base, and 7 bases lay outside the gene matches.

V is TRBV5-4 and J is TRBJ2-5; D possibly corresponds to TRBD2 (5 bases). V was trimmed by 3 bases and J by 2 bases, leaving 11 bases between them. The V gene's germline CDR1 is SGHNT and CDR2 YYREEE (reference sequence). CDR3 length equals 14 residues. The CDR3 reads CASSSSGGQETQYF. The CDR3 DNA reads TGTGCCAGCAGCTCCAGCGGCGGGCAAGAGACCCAGTACTTC.

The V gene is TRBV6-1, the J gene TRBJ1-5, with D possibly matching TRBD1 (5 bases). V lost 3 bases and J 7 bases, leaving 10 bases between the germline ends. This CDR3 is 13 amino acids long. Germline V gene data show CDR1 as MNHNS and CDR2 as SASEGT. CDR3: CASSDRRGQPQHF. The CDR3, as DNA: TGTGCCAGCAGTGATCGGCGGGGCCAGCCCCAGCATTTT.

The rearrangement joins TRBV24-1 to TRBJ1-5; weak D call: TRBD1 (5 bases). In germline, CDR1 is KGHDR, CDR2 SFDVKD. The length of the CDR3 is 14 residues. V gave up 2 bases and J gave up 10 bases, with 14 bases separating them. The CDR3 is CATSDSFRERPQHF. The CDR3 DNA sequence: TGTGCCACCAGTGATTCGTTCAGGGAACGACCCCAGCATTTT.

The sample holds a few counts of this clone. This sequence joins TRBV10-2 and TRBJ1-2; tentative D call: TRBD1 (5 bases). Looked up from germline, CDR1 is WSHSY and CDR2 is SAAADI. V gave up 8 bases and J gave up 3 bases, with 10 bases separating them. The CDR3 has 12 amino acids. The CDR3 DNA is TGCGCCAGCCTGGGGGGAGACTATGGCTACACCTTC. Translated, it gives CASLGGDYGYTF.

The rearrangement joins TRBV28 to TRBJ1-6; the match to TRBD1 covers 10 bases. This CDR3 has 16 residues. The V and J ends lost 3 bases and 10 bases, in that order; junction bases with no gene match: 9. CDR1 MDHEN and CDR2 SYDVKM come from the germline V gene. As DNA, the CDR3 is TGTGCCAGCAGTTTCGCCGGTCTGGACAGGGGGTCACCCCTCCACTTT. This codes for CASSFAGLDRGSPLHF.

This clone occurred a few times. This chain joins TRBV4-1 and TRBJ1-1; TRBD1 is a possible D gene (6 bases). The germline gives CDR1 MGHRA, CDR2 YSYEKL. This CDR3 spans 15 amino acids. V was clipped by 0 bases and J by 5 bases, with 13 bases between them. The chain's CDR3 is CASSQDVQGGTEAFF. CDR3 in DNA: TGCGCCAGCAGCCAAGATGTACAGGGAGGGACTGAAGCTTTCTTT.

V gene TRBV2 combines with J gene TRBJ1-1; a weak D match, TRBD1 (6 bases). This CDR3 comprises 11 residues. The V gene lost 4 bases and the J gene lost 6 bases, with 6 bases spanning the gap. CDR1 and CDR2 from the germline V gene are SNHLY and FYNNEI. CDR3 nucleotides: TGTGCCAGCAGTGGACAGGCTGAAGCTTTCTTT. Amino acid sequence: CASSGQAEAFF.

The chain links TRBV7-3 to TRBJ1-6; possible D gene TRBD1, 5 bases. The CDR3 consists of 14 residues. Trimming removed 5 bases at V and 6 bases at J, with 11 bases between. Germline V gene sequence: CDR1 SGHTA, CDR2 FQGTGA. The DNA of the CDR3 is TGTGCCAGCAGCCTCGGGACTGCTAATTCACCCCTCCACTTT. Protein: CASSLGTANSPLHF.

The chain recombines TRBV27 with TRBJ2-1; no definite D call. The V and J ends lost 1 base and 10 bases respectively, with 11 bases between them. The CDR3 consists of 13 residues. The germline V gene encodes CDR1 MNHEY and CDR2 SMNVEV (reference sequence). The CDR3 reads CASSLLLVSEQFF. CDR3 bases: TGTGCCAGCAGTTTATTGCTAGTCAGCGAGCAGTTCTTC.

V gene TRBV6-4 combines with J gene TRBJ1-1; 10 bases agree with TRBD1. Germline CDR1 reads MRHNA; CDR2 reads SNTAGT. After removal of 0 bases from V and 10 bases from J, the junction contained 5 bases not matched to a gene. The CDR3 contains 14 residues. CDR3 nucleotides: TGTGCCAGCAGTGACTCAGTTGGGACAGGGGTAGCTTTCTTT. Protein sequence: CASSDSVGTGVAFF.

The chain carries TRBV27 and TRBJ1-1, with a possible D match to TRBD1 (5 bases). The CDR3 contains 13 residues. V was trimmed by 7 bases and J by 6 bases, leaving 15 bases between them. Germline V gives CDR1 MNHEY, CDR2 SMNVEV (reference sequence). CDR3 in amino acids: CASKGFGGAEAFF. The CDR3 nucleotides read TGTGCCAGCAAAGGGTTCGGGGGGGCTGAAGCTTTCTTT.

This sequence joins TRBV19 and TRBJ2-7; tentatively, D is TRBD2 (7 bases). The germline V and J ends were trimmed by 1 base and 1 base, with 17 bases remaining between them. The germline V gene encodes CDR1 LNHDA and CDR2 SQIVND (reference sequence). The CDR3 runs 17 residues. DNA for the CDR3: TGTGCCAGTAGTATAGCCGGGGGGACAACAAGGTCCTACGAGCAGTACTTC. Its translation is CASSIAGGTTRSYEQYF. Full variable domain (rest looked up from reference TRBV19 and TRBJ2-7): DGGITQSPKYLFRKEGQNVTLSCEQNLNHDAMYWYRQDPGQGLRLIYYSQIVNDFQKGDIAEGYSVSREKKESFPLTVTSAQKNPTAFYLCASSIAGGTTRSYEQYFGPGTRLTVT.

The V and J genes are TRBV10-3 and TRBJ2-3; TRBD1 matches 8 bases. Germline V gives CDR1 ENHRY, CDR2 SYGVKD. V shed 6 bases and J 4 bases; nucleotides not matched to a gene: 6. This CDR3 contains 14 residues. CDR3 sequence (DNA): TGTGCCATCAGCCCCAGGGGGCAAGCAGATACGCAGTATTTT. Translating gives CAISPRGQADTQYF.

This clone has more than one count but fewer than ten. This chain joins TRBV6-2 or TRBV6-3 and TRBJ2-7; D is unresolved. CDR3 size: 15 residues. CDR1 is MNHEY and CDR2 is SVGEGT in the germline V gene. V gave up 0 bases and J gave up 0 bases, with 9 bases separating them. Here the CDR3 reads CASSYSEQSSYEQYF. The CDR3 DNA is TGTGCCAGCAGTTACTCAGAACAGAGCTCCTACGAGCAGTACTTC.

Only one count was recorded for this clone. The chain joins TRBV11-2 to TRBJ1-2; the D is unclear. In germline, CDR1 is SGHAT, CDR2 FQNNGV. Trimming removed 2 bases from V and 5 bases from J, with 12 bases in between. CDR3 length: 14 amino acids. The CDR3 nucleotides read TGTGCCAGCAGCTTATTCCGGTGGGAGTATGGCTACACCTTC. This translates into CASSLFRWEYGYTF.

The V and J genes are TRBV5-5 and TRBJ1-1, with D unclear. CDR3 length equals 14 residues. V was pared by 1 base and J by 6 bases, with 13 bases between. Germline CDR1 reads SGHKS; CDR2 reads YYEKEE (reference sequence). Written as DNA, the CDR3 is TGTGCCAGCAGCTTGTTCAGTCATACACCTGAAGCTTTCTTT. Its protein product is CASSLFSHTPEAFF.

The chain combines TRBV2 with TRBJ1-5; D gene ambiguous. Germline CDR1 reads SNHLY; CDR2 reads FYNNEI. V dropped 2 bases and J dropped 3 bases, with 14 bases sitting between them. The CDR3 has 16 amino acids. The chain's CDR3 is CASSESVGQINQPQHF. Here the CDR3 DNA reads TGTGCCAGCAGTGAAAGCGTTGGGCAGATCAATCAGCCCCAGCATTTT.

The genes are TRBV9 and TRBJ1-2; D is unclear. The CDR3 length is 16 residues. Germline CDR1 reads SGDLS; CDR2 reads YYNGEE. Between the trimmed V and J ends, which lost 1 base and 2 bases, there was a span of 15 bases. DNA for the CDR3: TGTGCCAGCAGCGTAATACCCACAGACGTCAACTATGGCTACACCTTC. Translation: CASSVIPTDVNYGYTF. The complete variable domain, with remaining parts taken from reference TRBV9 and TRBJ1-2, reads DSGVTQTPKHLITATGQRVTLRCSPRSGDLSVYWYQQSLDQGLQFLIQYYNGEERAKGNILERFSAQQFPDLHSELNLSSLELGDSALYFCASSVIPTDVNYGYTFGSGTRLTVV.

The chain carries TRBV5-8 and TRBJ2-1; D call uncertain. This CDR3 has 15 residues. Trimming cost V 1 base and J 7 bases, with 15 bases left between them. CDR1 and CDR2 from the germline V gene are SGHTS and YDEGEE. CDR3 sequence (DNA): TGTGCCAGCAGCTTGCAGGCCTTCTCAAGAAATGAGCAGTTCTTC. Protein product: CASSLQAFSRNEQFF.

The CDR3 region is CASSLAAGRSYTF. For the CDR3, the DNA is TGCGCCAGCAGCTTGGCTGCCGGGAGGAGCTACACCTTC. V and J are TRBV5-1 and TRBJ1-2; no definite D call. Germline V CDR1 and CDR2: SGHRS, YFSETQ. Deletions cut 0 bases from V and 9 bases from J, with 12 bases between. There are 13 residues in the CDR3.

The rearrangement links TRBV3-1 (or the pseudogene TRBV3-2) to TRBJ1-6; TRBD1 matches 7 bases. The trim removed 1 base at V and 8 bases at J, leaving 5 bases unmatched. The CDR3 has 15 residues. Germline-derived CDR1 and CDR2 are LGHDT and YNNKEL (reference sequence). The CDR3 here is CASSQVSGGDSPLHF. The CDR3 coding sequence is TGTGCCAGCAGCCAAGTGTCAGGGGGAGATTCACCCCTCCACTTT.

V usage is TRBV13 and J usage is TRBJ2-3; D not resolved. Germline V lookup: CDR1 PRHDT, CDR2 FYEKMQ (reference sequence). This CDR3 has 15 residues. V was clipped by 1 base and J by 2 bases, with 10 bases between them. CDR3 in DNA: TGTGCCAGCAGCTTAGATGTTGCGTCCACAGATACGCAGTATTTT. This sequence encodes CASSLDVASTDTQYF.

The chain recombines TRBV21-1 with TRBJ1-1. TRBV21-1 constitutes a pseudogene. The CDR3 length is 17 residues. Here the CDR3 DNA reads TGTGCCAGCAGCCCGAAAAAGAAAGAGTGCACCTACACTGAAGCTTTCTTT. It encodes CASSPKKKECTYTEAFF.

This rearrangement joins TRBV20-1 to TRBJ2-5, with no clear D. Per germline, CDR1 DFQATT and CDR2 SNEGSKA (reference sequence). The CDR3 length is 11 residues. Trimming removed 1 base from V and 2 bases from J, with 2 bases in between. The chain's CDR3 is CSARGQETQYF. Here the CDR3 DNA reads TGCAGTGCTAGAGGGCAAGAGACCCAGTACTTC.